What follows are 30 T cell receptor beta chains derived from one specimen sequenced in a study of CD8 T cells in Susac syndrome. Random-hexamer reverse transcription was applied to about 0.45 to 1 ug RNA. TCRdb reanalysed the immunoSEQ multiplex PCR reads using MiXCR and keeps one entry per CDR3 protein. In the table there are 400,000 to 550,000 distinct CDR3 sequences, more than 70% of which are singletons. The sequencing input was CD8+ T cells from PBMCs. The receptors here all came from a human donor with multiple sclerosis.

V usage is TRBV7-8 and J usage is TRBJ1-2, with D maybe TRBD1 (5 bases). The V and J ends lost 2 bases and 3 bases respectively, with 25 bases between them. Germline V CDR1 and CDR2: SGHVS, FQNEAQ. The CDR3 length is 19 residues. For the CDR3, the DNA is TGTGCCAGCAGCTTACCGAACCGGGACCGCGGTCCCCGCGACTATGGCTACACCTTC. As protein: CASSLPNRDRGPRDYGYTF.

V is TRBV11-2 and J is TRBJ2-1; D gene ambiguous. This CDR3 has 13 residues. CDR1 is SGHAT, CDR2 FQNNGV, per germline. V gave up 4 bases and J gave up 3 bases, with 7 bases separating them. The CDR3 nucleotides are TGTGCCAGCAGCTCCATCTACTACAATGAGCAGTTCTTC. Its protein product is CASSSIYYNEQFF.

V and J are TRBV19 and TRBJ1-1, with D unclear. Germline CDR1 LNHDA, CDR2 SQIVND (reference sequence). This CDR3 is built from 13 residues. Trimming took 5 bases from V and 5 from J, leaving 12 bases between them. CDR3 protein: CASSPDGWTEAFF. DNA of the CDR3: TGTGCCAGTAGTCCGGACGGGTGGACTGAAGCTTTCTTT.

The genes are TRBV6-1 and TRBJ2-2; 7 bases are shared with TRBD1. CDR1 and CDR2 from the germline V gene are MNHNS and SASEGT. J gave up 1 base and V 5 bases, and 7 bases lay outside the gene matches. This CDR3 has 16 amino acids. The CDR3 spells CASSPPGQWNTGELFF. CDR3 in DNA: TGTGCCAGCAGTCCTCCGGGACAGTGGAACACCGGGGAGCTGTTTTTT.

In DNA, the CDR3 is TGTGCCAGCAGTTTACTCGGAGCTAACTATGGCTACACCTTC. Translated: CASSLLGANYGYTF. This rearrangement joins TRBV27 to TRBJ1-2, with unresolved D. The germline V and J ends were trimmed by 2 bases and 0 bases, with 7 bases remaining between them. CDR3 length: 14 amino acids. Looked up from germline, CDR1 is MNHEY and CDR2 is SMNVEV (reference sequence).

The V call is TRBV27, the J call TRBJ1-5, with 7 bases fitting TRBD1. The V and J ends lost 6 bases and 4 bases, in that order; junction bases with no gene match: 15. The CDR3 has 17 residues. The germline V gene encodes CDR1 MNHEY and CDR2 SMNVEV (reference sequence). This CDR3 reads CASSPRQGLMRNQPQHF. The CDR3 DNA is TGTGCCAGCAGCCCACGACAGGGTTTAATGAGGAATCAGCCCCAGCATTTT.

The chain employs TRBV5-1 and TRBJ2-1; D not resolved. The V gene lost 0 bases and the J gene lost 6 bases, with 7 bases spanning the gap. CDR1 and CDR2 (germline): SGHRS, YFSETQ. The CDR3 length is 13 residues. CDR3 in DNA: TGCGCCAGCAGCTTGGGTGAGTTCAATGAGCAGTTCTTC. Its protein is CASSLGEFNEQFF. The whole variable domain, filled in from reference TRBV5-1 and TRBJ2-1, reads KAGVTQTPRYLIKTRGQQVTLSCSPISGHRSVSWYQQTPGQGLQFLFEYFSETQRNKGNFPGRFSGRQFSNSRSEMNVSTLELGDSALYLCASSLGEFNEQFFGPGTRLTVL.

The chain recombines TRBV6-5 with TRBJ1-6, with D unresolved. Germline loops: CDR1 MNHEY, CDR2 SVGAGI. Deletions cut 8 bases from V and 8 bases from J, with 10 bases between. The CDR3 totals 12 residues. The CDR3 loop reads CASRAWDSPLHF. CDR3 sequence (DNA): TGTGCCAGCCGGGCCTGGGATTCACCCCTCCACTTT.

The CDR3 DNA is TGCGCCAGCAGCCTTGGGACTAGCGAGAGGATATACGAGCAGTACTTC. This gives the protein CASSLGTSERIYEQYF. The chain uses TRBV4-1 and TRBJ2-7; 10 bases agree with TRBD2. The CDR3 sequence is 16 residues long. J gave up 4 bases and V 4 bases, and 10 bases lay outside the gene matches. Germline CDR1 is MGHRA and CDR2 is YSYEKL.

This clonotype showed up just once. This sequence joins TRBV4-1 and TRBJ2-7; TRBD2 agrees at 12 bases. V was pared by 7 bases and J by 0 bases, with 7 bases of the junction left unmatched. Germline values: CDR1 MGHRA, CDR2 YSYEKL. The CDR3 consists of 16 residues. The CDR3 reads CASTRTSGVSSYEQYF. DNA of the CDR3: TGCGCCAGCACTCGGACTAGCGGGGTTAGCTCCTACGAGCAGTACTTC.

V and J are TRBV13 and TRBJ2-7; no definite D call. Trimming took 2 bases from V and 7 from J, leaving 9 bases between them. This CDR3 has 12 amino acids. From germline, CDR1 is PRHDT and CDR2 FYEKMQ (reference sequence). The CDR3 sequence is CASSLNTREQYF. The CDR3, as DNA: TGTGCCAGCAGCTTAAACACCAGGGAGCAGTACTTC.

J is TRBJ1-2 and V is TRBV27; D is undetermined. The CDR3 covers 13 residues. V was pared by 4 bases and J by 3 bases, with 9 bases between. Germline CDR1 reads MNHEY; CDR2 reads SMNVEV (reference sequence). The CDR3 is CASSSGEYYGYTF. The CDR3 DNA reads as TGTGCCAGCAGTTCCGGGGAGTACTATGGCTACACCTTC.

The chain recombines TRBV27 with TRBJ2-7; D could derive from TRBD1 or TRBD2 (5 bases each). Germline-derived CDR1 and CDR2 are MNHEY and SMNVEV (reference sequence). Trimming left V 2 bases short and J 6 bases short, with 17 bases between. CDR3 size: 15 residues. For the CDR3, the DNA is TGTGCCAGCAGTTTAGCCGGGGCGTTTGGGACCGAGCAGTACTTC. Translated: CASSLAGAFGTEQYF.

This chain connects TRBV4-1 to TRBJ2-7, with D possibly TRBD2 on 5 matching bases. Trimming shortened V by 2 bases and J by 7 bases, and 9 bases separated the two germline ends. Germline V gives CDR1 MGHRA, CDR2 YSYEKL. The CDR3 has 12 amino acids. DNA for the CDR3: TGCGCCAGCAGCCAAAACGGGGAAGAGCAGTACTTC. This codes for CASSQNGEEQYF.

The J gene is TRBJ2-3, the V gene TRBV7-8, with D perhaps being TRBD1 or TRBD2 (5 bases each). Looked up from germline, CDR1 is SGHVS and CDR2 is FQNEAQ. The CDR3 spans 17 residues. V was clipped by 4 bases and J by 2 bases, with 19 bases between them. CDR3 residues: CASSSRTGTADTDTQYF. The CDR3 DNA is TGTGCCAGCAGCTCCCGAACCGGGACGGCTGACACAGATACGCAGTATTTT.

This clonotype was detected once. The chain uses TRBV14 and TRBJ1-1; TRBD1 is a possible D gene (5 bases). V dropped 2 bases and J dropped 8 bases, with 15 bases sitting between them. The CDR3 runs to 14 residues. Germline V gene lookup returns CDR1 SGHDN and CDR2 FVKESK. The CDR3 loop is CASSQRLGTAEAFF. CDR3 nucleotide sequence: TGTGCCAGCAGCCAACGACTTGGGACGGCAGAAGCTTTCTTT.

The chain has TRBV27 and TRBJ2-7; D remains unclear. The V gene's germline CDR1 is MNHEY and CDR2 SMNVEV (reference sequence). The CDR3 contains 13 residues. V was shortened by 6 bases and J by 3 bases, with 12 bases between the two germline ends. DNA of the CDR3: TGTGCCAGCAGACGGGTCGTCGACTACGAGCAGTACTTC. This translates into CASRRVVDYEQYF.

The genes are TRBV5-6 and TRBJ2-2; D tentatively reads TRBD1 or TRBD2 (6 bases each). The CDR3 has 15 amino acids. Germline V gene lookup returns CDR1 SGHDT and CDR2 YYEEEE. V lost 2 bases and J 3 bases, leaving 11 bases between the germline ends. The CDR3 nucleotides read TGTGCCAGCAGCTTTGGAGGGGGGCACACCGGGGAGCTGTTTTTT. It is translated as CASSFGGGHTGELFF.

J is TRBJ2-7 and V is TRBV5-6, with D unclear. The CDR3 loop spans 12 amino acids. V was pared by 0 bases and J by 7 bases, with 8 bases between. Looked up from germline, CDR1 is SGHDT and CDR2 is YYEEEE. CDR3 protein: CASSLEVGEQYF. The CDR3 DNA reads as TGTGCCAGCAGCTTGGAGGTTGGAGAGCAGTACTTC.

The CDR3 region has the DNA TGTGCCAGCAGCCTGGACAGGGGTGGCGAGCAGTACTTC. Translated, it gives CASSLDRGGEQYF. The chain carries TRBV7-9 and TRBJ2-7; 9 bases map to TRBD1. Germline V gives CDR1 SEHNR, CDR2 FQNEAQ (reference sequence). The V gene end was trimmed by 5 bases and the J gene end by 6 bases; junction bases not matched to a gene: 5. The CDR3 spans 13 residues.

The CDR3 sequence: CASRQTGGYEKLFF. The CDR3 nucleotides read TGCGCCAGCCGCCAGACAGGGGGCTATGAAAAACTGTTTTTT. The chain has TRBV5-1 and TRBJ1-4; TRBD1 matches at 10 bases. After removal of 7 bases from V and 6 bases from J, the junction contained 6 bases not matched to a gene. This CDR3 has 14 amino acids. Germline lookup yields CDR1 SGHRS and CDR2 YFSETQ.

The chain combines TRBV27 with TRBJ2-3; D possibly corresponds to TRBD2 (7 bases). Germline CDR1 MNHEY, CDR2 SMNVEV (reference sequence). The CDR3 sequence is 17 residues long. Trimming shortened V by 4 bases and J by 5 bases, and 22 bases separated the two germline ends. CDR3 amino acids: CASSSQGIGRGEDTQYF. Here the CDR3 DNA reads TGTGCCAGCAGTTCCCAGGGGATAGGGAGGGGAGAAGATACGCAGTATTTT.

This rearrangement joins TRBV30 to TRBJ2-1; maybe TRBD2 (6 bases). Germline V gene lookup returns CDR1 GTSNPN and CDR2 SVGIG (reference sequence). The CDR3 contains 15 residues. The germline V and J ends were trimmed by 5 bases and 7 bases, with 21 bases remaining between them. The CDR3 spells CAWEDFSGIRNEQFF. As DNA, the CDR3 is TGTGCCTGGGAGGACTTTAGCGGTATAAGGAATGAGCAGTTCTTC.

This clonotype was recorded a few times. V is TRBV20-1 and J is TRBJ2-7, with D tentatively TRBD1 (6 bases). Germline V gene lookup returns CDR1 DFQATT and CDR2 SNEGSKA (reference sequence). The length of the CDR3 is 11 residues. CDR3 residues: CGVRGGYEQYF. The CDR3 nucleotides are TGCGGGGTCAGGGGTGGCTACGAGCAGTACTTC.

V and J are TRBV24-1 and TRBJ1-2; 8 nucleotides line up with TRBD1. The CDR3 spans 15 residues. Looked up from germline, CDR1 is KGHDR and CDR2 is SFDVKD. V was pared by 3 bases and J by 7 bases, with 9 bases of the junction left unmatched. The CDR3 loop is CATSDDAGGTSGYTF. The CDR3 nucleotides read TGTGCCACCAGTGATGACGCAGGGGGCACGAGTGGCTACACCTTC.

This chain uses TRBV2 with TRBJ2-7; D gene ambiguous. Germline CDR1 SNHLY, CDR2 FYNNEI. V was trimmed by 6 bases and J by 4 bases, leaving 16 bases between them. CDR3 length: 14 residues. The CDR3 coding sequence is TGTGCCAGCAGGCAGGATAGCTCCCAATACGAGCAGTACTTC. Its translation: CASRQDSSQYEQYF.

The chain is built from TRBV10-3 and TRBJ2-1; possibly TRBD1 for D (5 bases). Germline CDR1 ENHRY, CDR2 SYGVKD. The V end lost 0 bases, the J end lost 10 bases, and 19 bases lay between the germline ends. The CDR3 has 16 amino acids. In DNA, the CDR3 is TGTGCCATCAGTGAGTCGATCGATAACTCCCCAGGGGAGCAGTTCTTC. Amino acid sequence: CAISESIDNSPGEQFF.

DNA of the CDR3: TGTGCCTGGAGTGCGGGGAGTGGTAATGAGCAGTTCTTC. The encoded protein is CAWSAGSGNEQFF. This chain joins TRBV30 and TRBJ2-1, with TRBD2 as a possible D gene (5 bases). Deletions cut 1 base from V and 7 bases from J, with 11 bases between. Germline CDR1 GTSNPN, CDR2 SVGIG (reference sequence). The CDR3 totals 13 residues.

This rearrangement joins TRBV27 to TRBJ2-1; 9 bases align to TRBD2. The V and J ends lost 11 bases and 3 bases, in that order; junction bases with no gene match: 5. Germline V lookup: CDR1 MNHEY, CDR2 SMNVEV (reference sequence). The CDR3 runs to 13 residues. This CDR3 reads CACGRGFYNEQFF. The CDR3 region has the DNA TGTGCCTGCGGGAGGGGGTTCTACAATGAGCAGTTCTTC.

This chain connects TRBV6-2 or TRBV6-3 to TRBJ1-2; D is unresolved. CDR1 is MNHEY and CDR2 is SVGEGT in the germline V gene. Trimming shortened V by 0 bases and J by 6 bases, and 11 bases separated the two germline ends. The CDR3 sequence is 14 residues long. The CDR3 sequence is CASSYSIRLDGYTF. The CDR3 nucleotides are TGTGCCAGCAGTTACTCGATCCGCTTGGATGGCTACACCTTC.